This T cell receptor (beta chain) was sequenced during a study of cytomegalovirus exposure and HLA in healthy donors. Turning to the study itself: Early on, a data release was issued that held 65 million to 100 million unique TCRs from HLA-typed donors.

The germline V gene encodes CDR1 SGHDN and CDR2 FVKESK. Trimming removed 4 bases from V and 9 bases from J, with 9 bases in between. The CDR3 totals 11 residues. Points from the study as a whole: Later genetic work tied a missense DCLRE1C variant to beta-chain V and J trimming. In all likelihood, a cluster of highly shared sequence variants was a sequencing artifact.

PCR involved 60 Vbeta and 13 Jbeta primers. Sequenced by immunoSEQ multiplex PCR; TCRdb stores in-frame clones only, minus some. The sample lists about 180,000 clones; around 82% were seen once. In regard to this clone: Its antigen is not identified.

Sequenced: PBMCs. The J gene is TRBJ2-5, the V gene TRBV14; tentatively, D is TRBD2 (6 bases). The clonotype comes from a woman in her twenties or thirties in good health and CMV-seropositive. The DNA of the CDR3 is TGTGCCAGCAGCCTAGGAGGGCCCCAGTACTTC. It codes for CASSLGGPQYF.